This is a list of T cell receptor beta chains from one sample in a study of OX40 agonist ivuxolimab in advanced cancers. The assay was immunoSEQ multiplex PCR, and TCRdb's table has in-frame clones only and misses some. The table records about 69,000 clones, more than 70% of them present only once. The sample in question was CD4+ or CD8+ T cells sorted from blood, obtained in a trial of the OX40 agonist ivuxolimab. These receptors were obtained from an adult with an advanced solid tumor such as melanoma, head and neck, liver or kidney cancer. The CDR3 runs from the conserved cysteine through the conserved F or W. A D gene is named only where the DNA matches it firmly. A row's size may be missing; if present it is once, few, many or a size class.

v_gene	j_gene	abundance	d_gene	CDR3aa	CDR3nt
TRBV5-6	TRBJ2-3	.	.	CASSLVGVHTDTQYF	TGTGCCAGCAGCTTGGTGGGGGTACACACAGATACGCAGTATTTT
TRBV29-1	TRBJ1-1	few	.	CSVVRARDTEAFF	TGCAGCGTTGTCCGGGCCAGGGACACTGAAGCTTTCTTT
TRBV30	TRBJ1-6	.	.	CAWSVHGRGYLLHF	TGTGCCTGGAGTGTACATGGCAGGGGTTATCTCCTCCACTTT
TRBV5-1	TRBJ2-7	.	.	CASTQGREQYF	TGCGCCAGCACCCAGGGGCGGGAGCAGTACTTC
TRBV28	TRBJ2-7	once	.	CASNLGGSSYEQYF	TGTGCCAGCAACCTAGGGGGGAGCTCCTACGAGCAGTACTTC
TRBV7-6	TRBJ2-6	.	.	CASSAYPVSGANVLTF	TGTGCCAGCAGCGCGTACCCCGTCTCTGGGGCCAACGTCCTGACTTTC
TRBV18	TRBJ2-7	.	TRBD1	CASSPLRLGQGAYEQYF	TGTGCCAGCTCACCACTGCGTTTGGGACAGGGGGCGTACGAGCAGTACTTC
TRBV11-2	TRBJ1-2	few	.	CASSLDLRLYGYTF	TGTGCCAGCAGCTTAGATCTAAGACTTTATGGCTACACCTTC
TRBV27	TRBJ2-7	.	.	CASSLWGAPTSTYEQYF	TGTGCCAGCAGTTTATGGGGGGCCCCGACCTCTACCTACGAGCAGTACTTC
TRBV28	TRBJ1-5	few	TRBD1	CASRAGTENQPQHF	TGTGCCAGCAGAGCCGGGACAGAAAATCAGCCCCAGCATTTT
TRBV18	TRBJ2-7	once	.	CASSPATGSYEQYF	TGTGCCAGCTCACCCGCGACGGGATCGTACGAGCAGTACTTC
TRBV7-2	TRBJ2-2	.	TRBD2	CASRPGLAETGELFF	TGTGCCAGCAGGCCGGGACTAGCAGAGACCGGGGAGCTGTTTTTT
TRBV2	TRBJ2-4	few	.	CASVGGGAKNIQYF	TGTGCCAGCGTGGGCGGCGGAGCCAAAAACATTCAGTACTTC
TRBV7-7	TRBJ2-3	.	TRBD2	CASVPGGPSTDTQYF	TGTGCCAGCGTACCGGGAGGGCCCAGCACAGATACGCAGTATTTT
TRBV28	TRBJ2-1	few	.	CASSLRLAVQFF	TGTGCCAGCAGTTTAAGGCTAGCAGTACAGTTCTTC
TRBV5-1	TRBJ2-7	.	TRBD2	CASSPSGTSSYEQYF	TGCGCCAGCAGCCCTAGTGGGACTAGCTCCTACGAGCAGTACTTC
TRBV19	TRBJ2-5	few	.	CASSYWAGAAQETQYF	TGTGCCAGTAGTTACTGGGCAGGGGCCGCGCAAGAGACCCAGTACTTC
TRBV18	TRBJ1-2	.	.	CASSRGKEYGYTF	TGTGCCAGCTCACGGGGCAAGGAGTATGGCTACACCTTC
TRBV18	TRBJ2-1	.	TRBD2	CASSSLGLPDNEQFF	TGTGCCAGCTCCTCTCTGGGACTACCCGATAATGAGCAGTTCTTC
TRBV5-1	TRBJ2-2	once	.	CASSPRQGRTGELFF	TGCGCCAGCAGCCCCCGGCAGGGAAGGACCGGGGAGCTGTTTTTT
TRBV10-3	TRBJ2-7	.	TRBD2	CAISAPRGGDYEQYF	TGTGCCATCAGCGCTCCTCGGGGGGGAGATTACGAGCAGTACTTC
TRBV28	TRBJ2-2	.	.	CASSLGRVDTGELFF	TGTGCCAGCAGTTTAGGAAGGGTCGACACCGGGGAGCTGTTTTTT
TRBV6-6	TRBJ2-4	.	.	CASSLTGSLAKNIQYF	TGTGCCAGCAGTTTAACAGGTTCGCTAGCCAAAAACATTCAGTACTTC
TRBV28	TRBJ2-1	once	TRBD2	CASSLWTSGSLNNEQFF	TGTGCCAGCAGTTTATGGACTAGCGGGAGTCTAAACAATGAGCAGTTCTTC
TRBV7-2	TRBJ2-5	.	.	CASSSLGGSQETQYF	TGTGCCAGCAGCTCCCTTGGTGGGTCCCAAGAGACCCAGTACTTC